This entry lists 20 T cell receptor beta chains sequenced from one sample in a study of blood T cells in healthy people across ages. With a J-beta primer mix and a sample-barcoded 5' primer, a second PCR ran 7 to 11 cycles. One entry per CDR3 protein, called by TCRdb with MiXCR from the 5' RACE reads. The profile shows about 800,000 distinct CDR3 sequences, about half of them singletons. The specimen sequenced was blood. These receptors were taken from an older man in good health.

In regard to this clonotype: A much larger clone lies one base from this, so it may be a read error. CDR3 nucleotide sequence: TGTGCCAGCAGCTCACGCCGGGATGGCTGCACCTTC. This translates into CASSSRRDGCTF. The chain joins TRBV11-3 to TRBJ1-2, with D unresolved. The CDR3 spans 12 residues. Per the germline V gene, CDR1 is SGHNT and CDR2 is YENEEA.

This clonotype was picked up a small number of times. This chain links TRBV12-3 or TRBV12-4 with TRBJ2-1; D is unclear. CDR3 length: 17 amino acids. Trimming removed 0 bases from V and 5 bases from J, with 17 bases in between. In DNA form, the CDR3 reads TGTGCCAGCAGTTTAGCGCTAAACCGGCGAGCGCACAATGAGCAGTTCTTC. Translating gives CASSLALNRRAHNEQFF.

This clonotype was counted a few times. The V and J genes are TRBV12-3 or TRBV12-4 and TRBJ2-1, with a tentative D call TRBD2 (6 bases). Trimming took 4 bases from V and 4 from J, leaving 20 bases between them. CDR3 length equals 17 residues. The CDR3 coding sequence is TGTGCCAGCAGTTACTCGACTAGTTCGAGAGTATACAATGAGCAGTTCTTC. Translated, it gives CASSYSTSSRVYNEQFF.

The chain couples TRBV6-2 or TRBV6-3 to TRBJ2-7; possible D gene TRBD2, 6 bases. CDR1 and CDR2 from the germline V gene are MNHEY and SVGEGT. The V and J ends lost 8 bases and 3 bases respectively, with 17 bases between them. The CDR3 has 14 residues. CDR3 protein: CASADGRGLYEQYF. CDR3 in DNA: TGTGCCAGCGCCGACGGGAGAGGGCTCTACGAGCAGTACTTC.

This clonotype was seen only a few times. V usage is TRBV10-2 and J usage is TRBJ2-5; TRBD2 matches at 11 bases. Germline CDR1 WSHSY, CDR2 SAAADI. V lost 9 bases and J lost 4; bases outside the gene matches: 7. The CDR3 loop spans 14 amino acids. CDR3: CARTTSGSRETQYF. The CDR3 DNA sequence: TGCGCCAGAACAACTAGCGGGAGCCGAGAGACCCAGTACTTC.

The DNA of the CDR3 is TGTGCCAGCAGTGAGTACCAAGTCGGGACAGGGGGATACAATGAGCAGTTCTTC. Amino acids: CASSEYQVGTGGYNEQFF. This sequence joins TRBV25-1 and TRBJ2-1; 11 bases are a match to TRBD1. Germline CDR1 is MGHDK and CDR2 is SYGVNS. The CDR3 sequence is 18 residues long. V was pared by 3 bases and J by 4 bases, with 11 bases of the junction left unmatched.

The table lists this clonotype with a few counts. CDR3 in amino acids: CSASRADTQYF. CDR3 nucleotide sequence: TGCAGTGCGTCCAGGGCAGATACGCAGTATTTT. V gene TRBV20-1 combines with J gene TRBJ2-3; D possibly corresponds to TRBD1 (5 bases). The CDR3 extends over 11 amino acids. Trimming shortened V by 6 bases and J by 4 bases, and 8 bases separated the two germline ends. CDR1 DFQATT and CDR2 SNEGSKA come from the germline V gene (reference sequence).

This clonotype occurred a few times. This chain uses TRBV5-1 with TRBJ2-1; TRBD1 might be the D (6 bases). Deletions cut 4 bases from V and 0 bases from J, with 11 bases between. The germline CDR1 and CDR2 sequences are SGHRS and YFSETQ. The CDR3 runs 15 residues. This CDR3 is CASSVDSSSYNEQFF. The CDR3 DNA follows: TGCGCCAGCAGCGTGGACAGTAGCTCCTACAATGAGCAGTTCTTC.

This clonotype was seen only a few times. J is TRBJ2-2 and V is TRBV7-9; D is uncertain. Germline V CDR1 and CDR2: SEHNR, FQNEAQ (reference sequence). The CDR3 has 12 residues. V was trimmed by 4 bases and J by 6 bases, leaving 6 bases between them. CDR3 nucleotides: TGTGCCAGCAGCTCCAGCGCCGGGGAGCTGTTTTTT. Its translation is CASSSSAGELFF.

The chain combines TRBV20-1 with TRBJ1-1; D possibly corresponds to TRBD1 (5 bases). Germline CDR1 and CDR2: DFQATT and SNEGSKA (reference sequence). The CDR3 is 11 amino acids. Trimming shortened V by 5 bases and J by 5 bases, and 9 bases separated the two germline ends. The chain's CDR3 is CSAGQGTEAFF. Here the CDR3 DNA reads TGCAGTGCTGGTCAGGGTACTGAAGCTTTCTTT.

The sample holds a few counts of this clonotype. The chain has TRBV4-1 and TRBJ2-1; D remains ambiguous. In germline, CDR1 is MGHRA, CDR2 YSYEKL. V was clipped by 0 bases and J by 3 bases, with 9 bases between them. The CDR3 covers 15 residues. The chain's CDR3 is CASSQDVPGYNEQFF. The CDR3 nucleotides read TGCGCCAGCAGCCAAGATGTACCAGGCTACAATGAGCAGTTCTTC.

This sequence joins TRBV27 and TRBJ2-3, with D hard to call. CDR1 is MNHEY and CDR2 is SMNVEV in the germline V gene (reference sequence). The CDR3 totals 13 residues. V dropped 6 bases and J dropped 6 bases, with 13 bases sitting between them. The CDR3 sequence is CASSHQEKDTQYF. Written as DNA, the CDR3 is TGTGCCAGCAGCCACCAGGAGAAGGATACGCAGTATTTT.

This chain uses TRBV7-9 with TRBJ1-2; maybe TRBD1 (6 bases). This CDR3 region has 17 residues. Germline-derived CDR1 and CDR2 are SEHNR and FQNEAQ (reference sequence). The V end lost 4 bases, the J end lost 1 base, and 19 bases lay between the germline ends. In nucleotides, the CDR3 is TGTGCCAGCAGCTCCACCAGTCAACAGGGACGTAACTATGGCTACACCTTC. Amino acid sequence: CASSSTSQQGRNYGYTF.

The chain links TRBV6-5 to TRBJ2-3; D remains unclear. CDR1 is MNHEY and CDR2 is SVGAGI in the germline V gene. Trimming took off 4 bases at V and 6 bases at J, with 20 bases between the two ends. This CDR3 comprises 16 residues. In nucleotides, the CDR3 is TGTGCCAGCAGTTCAGACTGGTCCTCCACACAGGATACGCAGTATTTT. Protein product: CASSSDWSSTQDTQYF.

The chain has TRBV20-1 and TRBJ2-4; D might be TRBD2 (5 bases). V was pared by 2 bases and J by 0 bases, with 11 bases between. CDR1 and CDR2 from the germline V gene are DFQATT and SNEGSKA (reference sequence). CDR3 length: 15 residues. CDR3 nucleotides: TGCAGTGCTAGACCTAGCAACTTAGCCAAAAACATTCAGTACTTC. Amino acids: CSARPSNLAKNIQYF.

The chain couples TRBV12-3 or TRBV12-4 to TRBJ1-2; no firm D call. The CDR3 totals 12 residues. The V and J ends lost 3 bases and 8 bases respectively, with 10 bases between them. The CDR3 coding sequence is TGTGCCAGCAGTTTGCGAAGGGAAGGCTACACCTTC. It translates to CASSLRREGYTF.

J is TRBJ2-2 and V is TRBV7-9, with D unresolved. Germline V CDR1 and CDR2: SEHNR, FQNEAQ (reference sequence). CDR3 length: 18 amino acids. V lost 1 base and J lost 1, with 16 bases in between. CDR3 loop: CASSLVGWRNQNTGELFF. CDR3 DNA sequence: TGTGCCAGCAGCTTAGTAGGGTGGCGGAACCAGAACACCGGGGAGCTGTTTTTT.

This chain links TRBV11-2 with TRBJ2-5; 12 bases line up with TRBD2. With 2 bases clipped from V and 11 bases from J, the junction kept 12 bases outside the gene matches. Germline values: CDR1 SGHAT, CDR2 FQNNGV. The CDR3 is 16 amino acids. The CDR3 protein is CASSLPLAGGNNEQYF. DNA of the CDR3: TGTGCCAGCAGCTTACCACTAGCGGGAGGTAACAATGAGCAGTACTTC.

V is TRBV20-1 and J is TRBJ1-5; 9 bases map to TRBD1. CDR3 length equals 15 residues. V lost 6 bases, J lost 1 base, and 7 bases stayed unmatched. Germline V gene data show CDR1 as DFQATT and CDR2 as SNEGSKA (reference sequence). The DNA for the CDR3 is TGCAGTGCCCCGGGGACAGGGAGAAGCAATCAGCCCCAGCATTTT. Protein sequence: CSAPGTGRSNQPQHF.

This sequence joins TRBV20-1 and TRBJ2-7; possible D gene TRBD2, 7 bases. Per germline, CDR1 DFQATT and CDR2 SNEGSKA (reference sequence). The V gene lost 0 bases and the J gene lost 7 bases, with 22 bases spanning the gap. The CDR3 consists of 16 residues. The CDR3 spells CSAREGTNRASREQYF. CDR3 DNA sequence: TGCAGTGCTAGAGAGGGGACTAACAGGGCTTCGAGGGAGCAGTACTTC.